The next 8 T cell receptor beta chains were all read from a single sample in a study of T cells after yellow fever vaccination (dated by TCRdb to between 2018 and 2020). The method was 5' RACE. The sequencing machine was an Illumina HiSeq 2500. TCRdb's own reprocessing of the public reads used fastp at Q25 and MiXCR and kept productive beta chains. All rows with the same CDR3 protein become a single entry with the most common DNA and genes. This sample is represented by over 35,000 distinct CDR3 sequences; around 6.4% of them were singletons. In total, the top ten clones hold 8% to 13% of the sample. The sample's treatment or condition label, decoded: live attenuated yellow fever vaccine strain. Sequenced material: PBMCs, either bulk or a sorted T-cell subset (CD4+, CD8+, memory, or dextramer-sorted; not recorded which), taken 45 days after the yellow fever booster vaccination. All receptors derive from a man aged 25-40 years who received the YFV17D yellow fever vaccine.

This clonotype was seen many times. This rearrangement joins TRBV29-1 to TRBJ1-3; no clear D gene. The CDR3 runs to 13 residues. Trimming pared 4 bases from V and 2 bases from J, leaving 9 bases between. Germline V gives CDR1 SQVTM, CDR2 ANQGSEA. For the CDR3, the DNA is TGCAGCGTTGGGGCTTCGGCTGGAAACACCATATATTTT. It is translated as CSVGASAGNTIYF.

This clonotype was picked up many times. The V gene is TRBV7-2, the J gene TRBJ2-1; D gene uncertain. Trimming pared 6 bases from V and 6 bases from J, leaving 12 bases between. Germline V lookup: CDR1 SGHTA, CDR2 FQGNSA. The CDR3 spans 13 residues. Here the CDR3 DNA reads TGTGCCAGCAGTGGCAGAGGCCTCAATGAGCAGTTCTTC. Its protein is CASSGRGLNEQFF.

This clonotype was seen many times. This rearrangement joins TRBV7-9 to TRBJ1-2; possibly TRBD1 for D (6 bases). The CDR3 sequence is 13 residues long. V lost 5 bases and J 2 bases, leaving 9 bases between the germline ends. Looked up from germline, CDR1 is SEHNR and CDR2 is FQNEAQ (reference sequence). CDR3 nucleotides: TGTGCCAGCAGCCAACAGGGAAACTATGGCTACACCTTC. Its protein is CASSQQGNYGYTF.

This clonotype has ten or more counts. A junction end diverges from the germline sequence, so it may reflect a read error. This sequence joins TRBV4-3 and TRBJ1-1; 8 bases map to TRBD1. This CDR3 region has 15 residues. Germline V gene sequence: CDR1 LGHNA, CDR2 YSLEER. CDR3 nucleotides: TGCGCCAGCAGCCAAGATGGATTGATTCGGGACAGGAGTATTTTT. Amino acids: CASSQDGLIRDRSIF.

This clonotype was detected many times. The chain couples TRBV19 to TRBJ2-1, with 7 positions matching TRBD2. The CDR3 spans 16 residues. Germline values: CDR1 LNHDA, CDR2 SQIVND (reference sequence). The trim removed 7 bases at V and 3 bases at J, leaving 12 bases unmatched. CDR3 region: CASTGRTGGFYNEQFF. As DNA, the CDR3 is TGTGCCAGTACCGGTCGGACGGGAGGATTCTACAATGAGCAGTTCTTC.

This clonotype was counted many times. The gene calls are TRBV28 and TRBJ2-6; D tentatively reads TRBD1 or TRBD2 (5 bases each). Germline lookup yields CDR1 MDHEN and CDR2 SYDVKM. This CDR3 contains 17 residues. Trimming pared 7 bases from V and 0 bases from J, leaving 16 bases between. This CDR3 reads CASITGQGHSGANVLTF. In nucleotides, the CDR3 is TGTGCCAGCATAACGGGGCAGGGCCACTCTGGGGCCAACGTCCTGACTTTC. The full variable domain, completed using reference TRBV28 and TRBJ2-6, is DVKVTQSSRYLVKRTGEKVFLECVQDMDHENMFWYRQDPGLGLRLIYFSYDVKMKEKGDIPEGYSVSREKKERFSLILESASTNQTSMYLCASITGQGHSGANVLTFGAGSRLTVL.

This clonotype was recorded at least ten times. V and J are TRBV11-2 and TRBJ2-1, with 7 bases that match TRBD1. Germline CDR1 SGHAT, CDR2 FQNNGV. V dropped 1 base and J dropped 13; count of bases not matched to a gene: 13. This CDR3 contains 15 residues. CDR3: CASSLGTRGRDRQFF. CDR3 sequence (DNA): TGTGCCAGCAGCTTAGGTACGAGGGGGCGCGATCGTCAGTTCTTC.

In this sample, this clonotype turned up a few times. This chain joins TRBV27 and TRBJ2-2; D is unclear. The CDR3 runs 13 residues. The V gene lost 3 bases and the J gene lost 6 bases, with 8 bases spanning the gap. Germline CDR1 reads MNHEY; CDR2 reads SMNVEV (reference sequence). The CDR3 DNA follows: TGTGCCAGCAGTTTCGGCAGGCCCGGGGAGCTGTTTTTT. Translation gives CASSFGRPGELFF.